Below are 26 T cell receptor beta chains sequenced from a single sample in a study of vaccination and CD4 T cells after COVID-19. Once obtained from cultured CD4+ T cells, the DNA was sequenced using the Oncomine TCR Beta short-read assay. TCRdb independently ran MiXCR on the PCR reads; one entry per CDR3 protein. This repertoire shows 16,000 or so distinct CDR3 sequences, under 70% found once; its top ten account for 10% to 13%. Their cognate antigens are unknown. The treatment denotes: approximately nine-day PBMC culture with coronavirus spike peptide pools or control peptides (ViraFEST assay). Sequenced: CD4+ T cells from blood, cultured in vitro. These receptors all stem from a human donor who had recovered from COVID-19.

The chain uses TRBV11-3 and TRBJ2-2; TRBD1 might be the D (8 bases). The V gene's germline CDR1 is SGHNT and CDR2 YENEEA. Trimming left V 3 bases short and J 5 bases short, with 13 bases between. The CDR3 length is 15 residues. CDR3 in amino acids: CASSFGQGGTGELFF. The CDR3, as DNA: TGTGCCAGCAGCTTCGGACAGGGAGGGACCGGGGAGCTGTTTTTT.

CDR3 nucleotides: TGTGCCACCAGTGACACGACAGGGGATAGCAATCAGCCCCAGCATTTT. It specifies CATSDTTGDSNQPQHF. The chain is built from TRBV24-1 and TRBJ1-5; 8 positions agree with TRBD1. The CDR3 covers 16 residues. Germline V gene sequence: CDR1 KGHDR, CDR2 SFDVKD. Losses at the gene ends were 4 bases for V and 0 bases for J; bases not matched to a gene: 4.

CDR3 sequence: CATSAIGSTDTQYF. For the CDR3, the DNA is TGTGCCACCAGTGCAATCGGTAGCACAGATACGCAGTATTTT. V usage is TRBV24-1 and J usage is TRBJ2-3; D is unclear. V was shortened by 5 bases and J by 0 bases, with 8 bases between the two germline ends. CDR1 is KGHDR, CDR2 SFDVKD, per germline. This CDR3 has 14 amino acids.

In regard to this clonotype: Lacking the conserved final phenylalanine or tryptophan, this CDR3 likely reflects a read error. The J gene is TRBJ2-5, the V gene TRBV2; D gene unclear. CDR3 length: 11 amino acids. Germline assignment: CDR1 SNHLY and CDR2 FYNNEI. V was cut by 8 bases and J by 6 bases, with 10 bases left in between. CDR3 DNA: TGTGCCAGCCAGAGTATGAAGACCCAGTACTAC. Its translation: CASQSMKTQYY.

This chain uses TRBV5-1 with TRBJ1-4; a possible D gene is TRBD1 (6 bases). The CDR3 covers 14 residues. The germline V and J ends were trimmed by 4 bases and 7 bases, with 14 bases remaining between them. Looked up from germline, CDR1 is SGHRS and CDR2 is YFSETQ. This chain's CDR3 is CASSPWGAGEKLFF. The CDR3 bases are TGCGCCAGCAGCCCGTGGGGGGCGGGTGAAAAACTGTTTTTT.

This clonotype was seen a handful of times. The V call is TRBV2, the J call TRBJ1-6; D gene unclear. Germline V lookup: CDR1 SNHLY, CDR2 FYNNEI. Trimming pared 7 bases from V and 0 bases from J, leaving 19 bases between. This CDR3 has 18 residues. DNA for the CDR3: TGTGCCAGCAACTACGCAGGCACAATGAGCTCCTATAATTCACCCCTCCACTTT. Its protein is CASNYAGTMSSYNSPLHF. Full variable domain (rest looked up from reference TRBV2 and TRBJ1-6): EPEVTQTPSHQVTQMGQEVILRCVPISNHLYFYWYRQILGQKVEFLVSFYNNEISEKSEIFDDQFSVERPDGSNFTLKIRSTKLEDSAMYFCASNYAGTMSSYNSPLHFGNGTRLTVT.

This chain connects TRBV2 to TRBJ1-6, with TRBD1 as a possible D gene (5 bases). The CDR3 spans 16 residues. Trimming took 5 bases from V and 5 from J, leaving 16 bases between them. Germline lookup yields CDR1 SNHLY and CDR2 FYNNEI. The CDR3: CASSSRQSEDNSPLHF. The CDR3 region has the DNA TGTGCCAGCAGTAGCAGACAGTCCGAGGATAATTCACCCCTCCACTTT.

DNA for the CDR3: TGCAGTGCTAGAGAGCCCGGGACAGGGGTCTATGGCTACACCTTC. Translation: CSAREPGTGVYGYTF. The chain uses TRBV20-1 and TRBJ1-2, with 10 positions matching TRBD1. With V trimmed by 0 bases and J by 4 bases, 5 bases remained unmatched. Germline CDR1 reads DFQATT; CDR2 reads SNEGSKA (reference sequence). This CDR3 has 15 residues.

The chain joins TRBV30 to TRBJ2-5, with a possible D match to TRBD2 (6 bases). Per the germline V gene, CDR1 is GTSNPN and CDR2 is SVGIG (reference sequence). This CDR3 comprises 15 residues. V lost 4 bases and J 1 base, leaving 16 bases between the germline ends. The chain's CDR3 is CAWIRGVDRQETQYF. CDR3 sequence (DNA): TGTGCCTGGATCCGCGGGGTGGATCGCCAAGAGACCCAGTACTTC. Complete variable domain (other parts from reference TRBV30 and TRBJ2-5): SQTIHQWPATLVQPVGSPLSLECTVEGTSNPNLYWYRQAAGRGLQLLFYSVGIGQISSEVPQNLSASRPQDRQFILSSKKLLLSDSGFYLCAWIRGVDRQETQYFGPGTRLLVL.

This sequence joins TRBV6-5 and TRBJ1-2; perhaps TRBD1 as D (5 bases). CDR1 and CDR2 from the germline V gene are MNHEY and SVGAGI. The CDR3 runs to 13 residues. Trimming cost V 2 bases and J 7 bases, with 11 bases left between them. For the CDR3, the DNA is TGTGCCAGCAGTTACGGTTGGCAGGGTGGCTACACCTTC. Amino acid sequence: CASSYGWQGGYTF.

The J gene is TRBJ2-3, the V gene TRBV20-1, with D possibly matching TRBD2 (5 bases). The CDR3 runs 15 residues. Germline V gene data show CDR1 as DFQATT and CDR2 as SNEGSKA (reference sequence). With 6 bases removed from V and 3 bases from J, the gap between germline ends came to 19 bases. The CDR3 region has the DNA TGCAGTGCCTCCCCCCCCGTGGGAGAAACAGATACGCAGTATTTT. This gives the protein CSASPPVGETDTQYF.

The rearrangement uses TRBV24-1 and TRBJ2-5, with D perhaps TRBD1 (6 bases). The CDR3 runs 14 residues. Per the germline V gene, CDR1 is KGHDR and CDR2 is SFDVKD. Trimming left V 3 bases short and J 1 base short, with 8 bases between. The CDR3 DNA reads as TGTGCCACCAGTGATCGGGACACCCAAGAGACCCAGTACTTC. It codes for CATSDRDTQETQYF.

The V and J genes are TRBV11-2 and TRBJ1-2; no firm D call. Trimming pared 1 base from V and 4 bases from J, leaving 7 bases between. The length of the CDR3 is 13 residues. Germline V CDR1 and CDR2: SGHAT, FQNNGV. CDR3 DNA: TGTGCCAGCAGCTTAGTTGCCAGCTATGGCTACACCTTC. It yields the protein CASSLVASYGYTF.

The chain joins TRBV20-1 to TRBJ2-3; no reliable D call. The CDR3 length is 12 residues. The ends were cut back, 1 base at V and 2 bases at J, with 4 bases in the middle. Germline V gene sequence: CDR1 DFQATT, CDR2 SNEGSKA (reference sequence). The CDR3: CSARGNTDTQYF. In DNA form, the CDR3 reads TGCAGTGCTAGAGGAAACACAGATACGCAGTATTTT.

The chain uses TRBV14 and TRBJ2-6, with TRBD1 matching 11 bases. This CDR3 has 19 residues. Per germline, CDR1 SGHDN and CDR2 FVKESK. J gave up 0 bases and V 3 bases, and 7 bases lay outside the gene matches. CDR3 sequence: CASSHPRDRGISGANVLTF. The CDR3 region has the DNA TGTGCCAGCAGCCACCCCAGGGACAGGGGGATCTCTGGGGCCAACGTCCTGACTTTC.

V is TRBV25-1 and J is TRBJ1-5, with 7 bases lining up with TRBD1. The CDR3 spans 16 residues. V trimming: 5 bases; J trimming: 4 bases; junction bases outside the gene matches: 11. Germline-derived CDR1 and CDR2 are MGHDK and SYGVNS. CDR3 sequence reads: CASSPTGTALNQPQHF. CDR3 coding DNA: TGTGCCAGCAGTCCGACCGGGACAGCGCTAAATCAGCCCCAGCATTTT.

The rearrangement joins TRBV7-9 to TRBJ1-1; TRBD1 aligns across 7 bases. This CDR3 is built from 13 residues. The germline gives CDR1 SEHNR, CDR2 FQNEAQ (reference sequence). Trimming at V came to 3 bases and at J to 7 bases, leaving 5 bases not matched to a gene. Here the CDR3 reads CASSFGQVDEAFF. In DNA, the CDR3 is TGTGCCAGCAGCTTCGGACAGGTTGATGAAGCTTTCTTT.

The chain couples TRBV10-3 to TRBJ2-3, with 10 bases fitting TRBD2. The CDR3 is 15 residues long. Looked up from germline, CDR1 is ENHRY and CDR2 is SYGVKD. The J segment lost 3 bases and the V segment lost 10 bases, leaving 10 bases of the junction unmatched. In DNA form, the CDR3 reads TGTGCCACCGAATCTAGCGGGGGATTAACAGATACGCAGTATTTT. Amino acids: CATESSGGLTDTQYF.

This clonotype was seen a handful of times. The chain joins TRBV7-9 to TRBJ2-5, with 8 bases matching TRBD1. The trim removed 3 bases at V and 5 bases at J, leaving 14 bases unmatched. The CDR3 runs 17 residues. The germline V gene has CDR1 SEHNR and CDR2 FQNEAQ (reference sequence). Written as DNA, the CDR3 is TGTGCCAGCAGCTTCGTGACTGGACAGGGAAGTTGGGAGACCCAGTACTTC. Protein sequence: CASSFVTGQGSWETQYF.

Remarks on this clonotype: A read error may produce the germline difference seen at one junction end. The rearrangement links TRBV19 to TRBJ1-1; 9 bases fit TRBD1. Germline V gene data show CDR1 as LNHDA and CDR2 as SQIVND (reference sequence). The CDR3 sequence is 14 residues long. The CDR3 loop is CASSYRGLNTEAFF. In DNA, the CDR3 is TGCGCCAGTAGTTACAGGGGGCTAAACACTGAAGCTTTCTTT.

Concerning this clonotype: A much larger clone differs from this one at a single base, so this may be a read error. The chain carries TRBV5-5 and TRBJ1-2, with D possibly matching TRBD1 (6 bases). V lost 1 base to trimming and J lost 10 bases, with 14 bases between them. The germline CDR1 and CDR2 sequences are SGHKS and YYEKEE (reference sequence). The CDR3 length is 13 residues. CDR3 nucleotide sequence: TGTGCCAGCAGCTTGAGGGGGGCGGACGCCTACACCTTC. The encoded protein is CASSLRGADAYTF.

This chain uses TRBV20-1 with TRBJ2-1, with 12 nucleotides matching TRBD2. Trimming at V came to 6 bases and at J to 0 bases, leaving 9 bases not matched to a gene. The CDR3 is made up of 17 amino acids. Looked up from germline, CDR1 is DFQATT and CDR2 is SNEGSKA (reference sequence). The CDR3 is CSAPTSGSVSSYNEQFF. The CDR3 DNA follows: TGCAGTGCCCCGACTAGCGGGAGTGTTAGCTCCTACAATGAGCAGTTCTTC.

The V and J genes are TRBV12-3 or TRBV12-4 and TRBJ1-3, with D uncertain. CDR3 length equals 11 residues. V lost 6 bases and J 4 bases, leaving 4 bases between the germline ends. The CDR3 sequence: CASSQGNTIYF. In DNA form, the CDR3 reads TGTGCCAGCAGCCAGGGAAACACCATATATTTT.

The rearrangement links TRBV15 to TRBJ1-6; D gene ambiguous. Deletions cut 0 bases from V and 7 bases from J, with 19 bases between. The germline V gene encodes CDR1 LNHNV and CDR2 YYDKDF (reference sequence). This CDR3 region has 18 residues. The CDR3 region has the DNA TGTGCCACCAGCAGAGATTCGGTATTCCGGGAAGCGAATTCACCCCTCCACTTT. Translated: CATSRDSVFREANSPLHF.

The chain uses TRBV6-1 and TRBJ2-2, with 8 bases that match TRBD2. CDR1 is MNHNS and CDR2 is SASEGT in the germline V gene. V shed 8 bases and J 5 bases; nucleotides not matched to a gene: 7. This CDR3 comprises 14 residues. The CDR3 region has the DNA TGTGCCAGCCGGCGGGGGGTAGATACCGGGGAGCTGTTTTTT. Amino acid sequence: CASRRGVDTGELFF.

This clonotype was seen just once. This sequence joins TRBV7-9 and TRBJ1-2; D is undetermined. The germline V and J ends were trimmed by 3 bases and 0 bases, with 11 bases remaining between them. The germline gives CDR1 SEHNR, CDR2 FQNEAQ (reference sequence). This CDR3 is 15 amino acids long. CDR3 protein: CASSFFRSSNYGYTF. CDR3 sequence (DNA): TGTGCCAGCAGCTTTTTTCGGAGTTCTAACTATGGCTACACCTTC. Supplemented by reference TRBV7-9 and TRBJ1-2, the full variable domain reads DTGVSQNPRHKITKRGQNVTFRCDPISEHNRLYWYRQTLGQGPEFLTYFQNEAQLEKSRLLSDRFSAERPKGSFSTLEIQRTEQGDSAMYLCASSFFRSSNYGYTFGSGTRLTVV.